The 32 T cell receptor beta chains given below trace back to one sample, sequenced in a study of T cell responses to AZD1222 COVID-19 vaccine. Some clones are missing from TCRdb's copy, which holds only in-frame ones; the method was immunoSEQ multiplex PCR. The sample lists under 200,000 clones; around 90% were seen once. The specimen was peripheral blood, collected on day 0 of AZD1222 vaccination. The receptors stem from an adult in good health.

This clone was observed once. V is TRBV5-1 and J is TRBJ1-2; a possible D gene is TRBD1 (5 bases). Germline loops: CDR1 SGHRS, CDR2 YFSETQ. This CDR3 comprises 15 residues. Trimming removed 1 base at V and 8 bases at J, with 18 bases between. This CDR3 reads CASSLLIPRQSGYTF. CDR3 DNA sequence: TGCGCCAGCAGCTTGCTTATCCCTCGACAGAGCGGCTACACCTTC.

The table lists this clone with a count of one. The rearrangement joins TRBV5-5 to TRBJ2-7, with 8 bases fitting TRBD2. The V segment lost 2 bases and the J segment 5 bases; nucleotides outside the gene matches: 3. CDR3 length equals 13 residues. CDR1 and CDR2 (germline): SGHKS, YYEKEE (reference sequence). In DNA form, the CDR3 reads TGTGCCAGCAGCTTTGGACTAGCCGACGAGCAGTACTTC. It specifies CASSFGLADEQYF.

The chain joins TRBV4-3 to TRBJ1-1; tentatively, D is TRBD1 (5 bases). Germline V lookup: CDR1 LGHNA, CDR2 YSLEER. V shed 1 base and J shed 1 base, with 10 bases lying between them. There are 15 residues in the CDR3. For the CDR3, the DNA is TGCGCCAGCAGCCAAGGTGGAGGACAGAACACTGAAGCTTTCTTT. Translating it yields CASSQGGGQNTEAFF.

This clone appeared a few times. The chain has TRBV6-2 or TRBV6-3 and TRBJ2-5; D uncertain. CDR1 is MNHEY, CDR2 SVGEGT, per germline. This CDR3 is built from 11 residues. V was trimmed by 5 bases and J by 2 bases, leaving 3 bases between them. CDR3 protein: CASSTQETQYF. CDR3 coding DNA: TGTGCCAGCAGTACGCAAGAGACCCAGTACTTC.

CDR3 amino acids: CASRPNLGNEQFF. The CDR3 DNA reads TGTGCCAGCAGACCTAATTTGGGCAATGAGCAGTTCTTC. The chain recombines TRBV12-3 or TRBV12-4 with TRBJ2-1; D remains unclear. The V end lost 6 bases, the J end lost 6 bases, and 12 bases lay between the germline ends. There are 13 residues in the CDR3.

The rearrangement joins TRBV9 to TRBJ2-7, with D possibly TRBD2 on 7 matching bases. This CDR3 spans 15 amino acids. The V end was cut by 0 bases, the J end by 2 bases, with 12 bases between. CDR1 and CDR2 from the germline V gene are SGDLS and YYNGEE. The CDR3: CASSVGGGSPYEQYF. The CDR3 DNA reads TGTGCCAGCAGCGTAGGGGGGGGCTCCCCCTACGAGCAGTACTTC. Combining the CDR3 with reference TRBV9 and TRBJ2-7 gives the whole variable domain DSGVTQTPKHLITATGQRVTLRCSPRSGDLSVYWYQQSLDQGLQFLIQYYNGEERAKGNILERFSAQQFPDLHSELNLSSLELGDSALYFCASSVGGGSPYEQYFGPGTRLTVT.

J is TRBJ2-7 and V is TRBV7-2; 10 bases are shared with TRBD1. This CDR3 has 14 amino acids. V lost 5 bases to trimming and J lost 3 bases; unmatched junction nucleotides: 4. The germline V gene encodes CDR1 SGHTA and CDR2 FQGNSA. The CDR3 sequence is CASSARTGGYEQYF. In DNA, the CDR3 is TGTGCCAGCAGCGCCCGGACAGGGGGCTACGAGCAGTACTTC.

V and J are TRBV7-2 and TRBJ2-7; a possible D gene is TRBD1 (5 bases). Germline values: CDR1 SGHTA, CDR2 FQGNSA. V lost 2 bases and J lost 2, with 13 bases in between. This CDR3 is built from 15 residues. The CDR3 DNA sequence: TGTGCCAGCAGCTTAATCCAGGGTGGGCCCTACGAGCAGTACTTC. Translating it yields CASSLIQGGPYEQYF.

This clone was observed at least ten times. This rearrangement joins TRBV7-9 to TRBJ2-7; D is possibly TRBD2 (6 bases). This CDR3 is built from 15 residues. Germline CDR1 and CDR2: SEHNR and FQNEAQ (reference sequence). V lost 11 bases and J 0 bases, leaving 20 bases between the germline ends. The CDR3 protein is CAGTVWDRNSYEQYF. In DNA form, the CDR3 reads TGTGCCGGGACTGTTTGGGACCGAAACTCCTACGAGCAGTACTTC.

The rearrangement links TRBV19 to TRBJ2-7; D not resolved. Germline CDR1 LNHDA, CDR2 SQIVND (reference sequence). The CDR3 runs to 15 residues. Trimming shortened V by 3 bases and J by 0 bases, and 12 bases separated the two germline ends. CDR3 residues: CASSIELGNSYEQYF. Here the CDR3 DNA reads TGTGCCAGTAGTATTGAATTAGGGAACTCCTACGAGCAGTACTTC.

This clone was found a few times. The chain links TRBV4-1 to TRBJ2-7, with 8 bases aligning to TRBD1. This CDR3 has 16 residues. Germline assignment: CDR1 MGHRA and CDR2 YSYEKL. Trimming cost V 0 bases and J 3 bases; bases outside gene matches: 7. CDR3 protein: CASSQDPGTGIYEQYF. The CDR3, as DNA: TGCGCCAGCAGCCAAGATCCCGGGACAGGTATCTACGAGCAGTACTTC.

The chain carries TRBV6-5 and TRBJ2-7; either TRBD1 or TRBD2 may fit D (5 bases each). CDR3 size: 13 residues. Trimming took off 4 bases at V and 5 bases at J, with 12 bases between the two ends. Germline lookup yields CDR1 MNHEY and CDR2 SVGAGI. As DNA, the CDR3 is TGTGCCAGCAGTTCGGGGCGCTCGGACGAGCAGTACTTC. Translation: CASSSGRSDEQYF.

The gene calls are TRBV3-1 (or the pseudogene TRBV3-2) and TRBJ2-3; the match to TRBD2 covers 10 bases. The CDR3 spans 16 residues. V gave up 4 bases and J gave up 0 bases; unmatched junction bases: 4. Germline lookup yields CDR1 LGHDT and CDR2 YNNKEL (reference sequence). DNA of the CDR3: TGTGCCAGCAGCCCATTACTAGCGGGAAGCACAGATACGCAGTATTTT. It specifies CASSPLLAGSTDTQYF.

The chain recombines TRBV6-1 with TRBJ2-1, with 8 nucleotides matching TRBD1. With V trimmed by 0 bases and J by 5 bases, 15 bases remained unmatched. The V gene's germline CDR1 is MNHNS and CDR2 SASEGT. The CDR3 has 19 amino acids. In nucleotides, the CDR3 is TGTGCCAGCAGTGAAGCGATCCCCCTTTGGACAGGGAAGAACAATGAGCAGTTCTTC. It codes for CASSEAIPLWTGKNNEQFF.

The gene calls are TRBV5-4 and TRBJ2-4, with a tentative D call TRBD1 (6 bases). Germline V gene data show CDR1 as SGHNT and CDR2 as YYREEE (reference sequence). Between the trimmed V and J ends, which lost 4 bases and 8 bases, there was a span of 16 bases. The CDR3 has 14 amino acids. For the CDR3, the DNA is TGTGCCAGCAGCCTTGGGGGCCCGGCGGACATTCAGTACTTC. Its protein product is CASSLGGPADIQYF.

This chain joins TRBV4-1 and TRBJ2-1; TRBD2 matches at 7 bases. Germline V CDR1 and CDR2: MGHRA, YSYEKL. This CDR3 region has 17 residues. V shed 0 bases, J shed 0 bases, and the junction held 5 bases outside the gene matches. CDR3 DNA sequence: TGCGCCAGCAGCCAAGAGATCGGGAGGAGCTCCTACAATGAGCAGTTCTTC. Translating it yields CASSQEIGRSSYNEQFF.

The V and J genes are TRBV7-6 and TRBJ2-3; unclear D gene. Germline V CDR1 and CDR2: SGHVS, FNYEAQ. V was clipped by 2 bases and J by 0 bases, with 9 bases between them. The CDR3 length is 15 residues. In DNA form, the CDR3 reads TGTGCCAGCAGCTTACAGGTTCCGAGCACAGATACGCAGTATTTT. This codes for CASSLQVPSTDTQYF. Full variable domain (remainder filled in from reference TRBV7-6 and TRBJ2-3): GAGVSQSPRYKVTKRGQDVALRCDPISGHVSLYWYRQALGQGPEFLTYFNYEAQQDKSGLPNDRFSAERPEGSISTLTIQRTEQRDSAMYRCASSLQVPSTDTQYFGPGTRLTVL.

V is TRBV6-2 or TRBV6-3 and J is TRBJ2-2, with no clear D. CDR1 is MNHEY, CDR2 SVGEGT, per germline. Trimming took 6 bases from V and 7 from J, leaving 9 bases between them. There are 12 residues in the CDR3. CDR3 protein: CASSPNYGELFF. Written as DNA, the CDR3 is TGTGCCAGCAGCCCGAACTACGGGGAGCTGTTTTTT.

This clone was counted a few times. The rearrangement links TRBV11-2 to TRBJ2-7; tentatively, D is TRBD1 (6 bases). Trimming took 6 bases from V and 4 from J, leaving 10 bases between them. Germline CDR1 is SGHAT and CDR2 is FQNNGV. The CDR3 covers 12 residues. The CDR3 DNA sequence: TGTGCCAGCAGTCGCACAGGGTACGAGCAGTACTTC. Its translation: CASSRTGYEQYF.

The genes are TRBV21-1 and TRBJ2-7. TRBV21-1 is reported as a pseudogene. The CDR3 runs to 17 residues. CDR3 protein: CASSKAALERDSYEQYF. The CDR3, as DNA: TGTGCCAGCAGCAAAGCCGCCCTGGAGCGGGACAGCTACGAGCAGTACTTC.

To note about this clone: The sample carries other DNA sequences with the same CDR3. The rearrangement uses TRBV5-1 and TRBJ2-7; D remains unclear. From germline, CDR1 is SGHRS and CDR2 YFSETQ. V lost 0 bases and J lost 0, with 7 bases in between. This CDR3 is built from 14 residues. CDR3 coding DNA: TGCGCCAGCAGCTTGGTGGGCAGCTCCTACGAGCAGTACTTC. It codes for CASSLVGSSYEQYF.

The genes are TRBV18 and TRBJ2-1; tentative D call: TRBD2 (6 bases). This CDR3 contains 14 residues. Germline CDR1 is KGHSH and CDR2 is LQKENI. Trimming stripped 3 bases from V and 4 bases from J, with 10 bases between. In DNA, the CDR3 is TGTGCCAGCTCACCGGGACTGAGGTACAATGAGCAGTTCTTC. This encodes CASSPGLRYNEQFF.

The CDR3 here is CASSSLATSAGTGELFF. CDR3 nucleotides: TGTGCCAGCAGTTCCCTGGCGACTAGCGCGGGCACCGGGGAGCTGTTTTTT. This sequence joins TRBV27 and TRBJ2-2, with 8 bases identical to TRBD2. Germline CDR1 reads MNHEY; CDR2 reads SMNVEV (reference sequence). The CDR3 has 17 amino acids. V trimming: 4 bases; J trimming: 4 bases; junction bases outside the gene matches: 11.

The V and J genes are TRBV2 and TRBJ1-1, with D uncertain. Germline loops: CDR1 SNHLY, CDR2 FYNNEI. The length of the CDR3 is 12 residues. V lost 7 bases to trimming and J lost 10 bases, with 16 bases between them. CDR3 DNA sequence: TGTGCCAGCATTAACGCGCAACTAGGAGCTTTCTTT. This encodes CASINAQLGAFF.

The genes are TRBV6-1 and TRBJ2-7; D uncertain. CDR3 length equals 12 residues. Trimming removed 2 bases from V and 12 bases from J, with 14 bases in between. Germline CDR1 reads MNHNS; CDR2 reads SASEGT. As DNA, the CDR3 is TGTGCCAGCAGTGAATACGGGCGACCGGGGTACTTC. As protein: CASSEYGRPGYF.

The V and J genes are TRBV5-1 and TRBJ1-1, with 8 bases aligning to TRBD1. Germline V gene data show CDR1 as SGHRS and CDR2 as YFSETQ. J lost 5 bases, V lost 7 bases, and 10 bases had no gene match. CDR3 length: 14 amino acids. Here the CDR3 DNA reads TGCGCCAGCGCCAGACAGGGGTCTACTACTGAAGCTTTCTTT. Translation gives CASARQGSTTEAFF.

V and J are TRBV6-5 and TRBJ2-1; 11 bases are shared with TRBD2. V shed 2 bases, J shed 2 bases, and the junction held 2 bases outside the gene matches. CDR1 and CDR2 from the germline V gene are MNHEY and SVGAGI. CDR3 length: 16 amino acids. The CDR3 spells CASSYVSGGAYNEQFF. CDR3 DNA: TGTGCCAGCAGTTACGTTAGCGGGGGGGCCTACAATGAGCAGTTCTTC.

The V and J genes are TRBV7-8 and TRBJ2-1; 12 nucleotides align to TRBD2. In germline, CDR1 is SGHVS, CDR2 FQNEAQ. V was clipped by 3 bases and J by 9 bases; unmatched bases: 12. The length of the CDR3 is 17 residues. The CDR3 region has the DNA TGTGCCAGCAGCTTTTTCGCTAGCGGGGGGGCGGATGGTGAGCAGTTCTTC. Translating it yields CASSFFASGGADGEQFF. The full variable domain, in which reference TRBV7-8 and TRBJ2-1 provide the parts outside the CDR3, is GAGVSQSPRYKVAKRGQDVALRCDPISGHVSLFWYQQALGQGPEFLTYFQNEAQLDKSGLPSDRFFAERPEGSVSTLKIQRTQQEDSAVYLCASSFFASGGADGEQFFGPGTRLTVL.

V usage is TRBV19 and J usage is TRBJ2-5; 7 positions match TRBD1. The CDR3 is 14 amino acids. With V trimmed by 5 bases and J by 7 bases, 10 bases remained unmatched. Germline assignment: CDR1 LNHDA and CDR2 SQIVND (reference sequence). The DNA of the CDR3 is TGTGCCAGTAGTCCCGGGACAGTTGGTGGGACCCAGTACTTC. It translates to CASSPGTVGGTQYF.

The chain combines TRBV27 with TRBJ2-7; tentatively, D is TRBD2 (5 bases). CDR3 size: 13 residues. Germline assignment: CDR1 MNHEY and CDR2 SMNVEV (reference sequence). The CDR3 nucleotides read TGTGACACGATCCCCCGGAGGCGCCACGAGCAGTACTTC. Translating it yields CDTIPRRRHEQYF.

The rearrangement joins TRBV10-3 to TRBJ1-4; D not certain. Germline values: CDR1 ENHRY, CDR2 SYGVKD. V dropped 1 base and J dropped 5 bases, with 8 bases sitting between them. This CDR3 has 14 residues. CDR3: CAISELELNEKLFF. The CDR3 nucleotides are TGTGCCATCAGTGAGTTGGAGCTCAATGAAAAACTGTTTTTT.

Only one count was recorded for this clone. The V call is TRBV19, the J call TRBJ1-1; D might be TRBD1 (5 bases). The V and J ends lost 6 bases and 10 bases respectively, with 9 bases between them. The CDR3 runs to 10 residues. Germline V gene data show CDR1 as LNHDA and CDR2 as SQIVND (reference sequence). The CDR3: CASRGGTAFF. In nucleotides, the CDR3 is TGTGCCAGTAGAGGAGGGACAGCTTTCTTT.